The present entry profiles one TCR beta chain with its context. Antigen unknown. The source of the sample is a study of T cells after yellow fever vaccination. Study information: Preparation used SMART-Seq v4 Ultra Low Input for the low-cell-number fractions. The study, taken as a whole, reports: Among primary-vaccination clones, most reappeared after the booster, at 96% for CD4 and around 90% for CD8. Abundant contaminating clonotypes from the bulk population could appear in FACS-sorted repertoires.

TCRdb itself ran the 5' RACE reads through MiXCR, one entry per CDR3 protein. Of about 430,000 distinct CDR3 sequences listed, approximately 19% were seen once; the top ten hold 15% to 20%. Germline loops: CDR1 LGHNT, CDR2 FRNRAP. Trimming cost V 6 bases and J 4 bases; bases outside gene matches: 5. The CDR3 has 14 residues. The chain employs TRBV12-5 and TRBJ2-1; 8 bases match TRBD1. Sequencing used PBMCs, obtained before the yellow fever booster vaccination. The receptor was derived from a man aged 18 to 35 who received the YFV17D yellow fever vaccine. CDR3 amino acids: CASGQGAAYNEQFF. In DNA, the CDR3 is TGTGCTAGTGGGCAGGGGGCCGCTTACAATGAGCAGTTCTTC.